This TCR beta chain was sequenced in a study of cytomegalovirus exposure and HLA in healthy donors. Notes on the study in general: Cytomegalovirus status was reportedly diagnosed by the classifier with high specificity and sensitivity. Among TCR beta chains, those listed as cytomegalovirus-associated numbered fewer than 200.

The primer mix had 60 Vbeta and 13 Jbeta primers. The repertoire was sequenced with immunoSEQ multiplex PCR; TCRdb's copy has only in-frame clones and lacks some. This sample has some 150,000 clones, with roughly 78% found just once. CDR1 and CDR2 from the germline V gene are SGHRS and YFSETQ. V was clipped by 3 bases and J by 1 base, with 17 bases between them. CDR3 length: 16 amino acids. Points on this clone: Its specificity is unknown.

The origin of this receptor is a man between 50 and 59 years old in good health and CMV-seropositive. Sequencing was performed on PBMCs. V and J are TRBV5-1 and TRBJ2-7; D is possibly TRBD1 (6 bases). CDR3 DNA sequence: TGCGCCAGCAGCTCACAGGGAGCCTCTACGTCCTACGAGCAGTACTTC. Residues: CASSSQGASTSYEQYF.